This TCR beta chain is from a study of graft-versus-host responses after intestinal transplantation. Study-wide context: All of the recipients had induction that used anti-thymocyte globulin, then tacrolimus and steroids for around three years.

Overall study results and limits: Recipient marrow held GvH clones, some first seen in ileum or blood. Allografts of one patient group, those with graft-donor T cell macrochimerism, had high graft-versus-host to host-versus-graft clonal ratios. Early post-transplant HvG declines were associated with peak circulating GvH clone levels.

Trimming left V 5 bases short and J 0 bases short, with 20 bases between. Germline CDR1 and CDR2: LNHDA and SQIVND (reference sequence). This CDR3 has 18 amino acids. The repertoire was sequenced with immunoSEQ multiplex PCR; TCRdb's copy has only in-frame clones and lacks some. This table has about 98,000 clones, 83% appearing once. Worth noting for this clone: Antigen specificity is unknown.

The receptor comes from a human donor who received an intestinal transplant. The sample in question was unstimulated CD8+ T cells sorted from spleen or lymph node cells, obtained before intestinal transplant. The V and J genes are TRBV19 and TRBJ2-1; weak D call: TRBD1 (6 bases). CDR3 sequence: CASSVGWGQSLSYNEQFF. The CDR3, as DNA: TGTGCCAGTAGTGTCGGTTGGGGACAATCCCTCTCCTACAATGAGCAGTTCTTC.